This T cell receptor (beta chain) originates from a study of cytomegalovirus exposure and HLA in healthy donors. Study observations and caveats: Many donors carried some public TCRs, although rarity characterized most TCR sequences. Researchers reported from a later analysis that most CMV-associated TCR beta chains appeared HLA-restricted. In a later analysis, TCR beta V- and J-gene trimming showed a link to a missense DCLRE1C variant.

Between the trimmed V and J ends, which lost 8 bases and 3 bases, there was a span of 11 bases. The germline V gene encodes CDR1 LGHNA and CDR2 YNFKEQ. The CDR3 is 12 residues long. Turning to this clone: Its antigen is unidentified.

Vbeta (60) and Jbeta (13) primers were used in the PCR. The assay was immunoSEQ multiplex PCR, and TCRdb's table has in-frame clones only and misses some. The data show under 150,000 clones, about 78% seen once. Though nominally healthy at sampling, donors likely had unrecorded immune exposures. Source material: PBMCs. This sequence originates from a human donor in good health. J is TRBJ2-7 and V is TRBV4-2; D is perhaps TRBD2 (6 bases). DNA for the CDR3: TGTGCCAGCGGGGGGAGTGGCTACGAGCAGTACTTC. Amino acids: CASGGSGYEQYF.